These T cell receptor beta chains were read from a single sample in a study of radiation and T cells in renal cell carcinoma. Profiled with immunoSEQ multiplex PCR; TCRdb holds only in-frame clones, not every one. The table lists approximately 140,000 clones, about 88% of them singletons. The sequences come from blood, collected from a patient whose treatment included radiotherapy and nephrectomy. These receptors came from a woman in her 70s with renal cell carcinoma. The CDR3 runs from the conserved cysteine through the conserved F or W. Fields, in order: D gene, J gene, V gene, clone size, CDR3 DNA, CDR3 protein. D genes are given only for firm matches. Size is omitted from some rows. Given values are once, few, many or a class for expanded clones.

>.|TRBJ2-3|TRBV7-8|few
TGTGCCAGCAGCTTAGAAATGAGGGGAACAGATACGCAGTATTTT
CASSLEMRGTDTQYF
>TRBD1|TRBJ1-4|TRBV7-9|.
TGTGCCAGCAGCTTGCCGGGACAGGGGATTGAAAAACTGTTTTTT
CASSLPGQGIEKLFF
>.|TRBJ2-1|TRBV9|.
TGTGCCAGCAGCGTAGTGAGGAGCTCCTACAATGAGCAGTTCTTC
CASSVVRSSYNEQFF
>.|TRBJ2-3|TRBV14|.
TGTGCCAGCAGCCAAGTAAAGAAACAGTACACAGATACGCAGTATTTT
CASSQVKKQYTDTQYF
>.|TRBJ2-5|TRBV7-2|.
TGTGCCAGCAGGCAAAGGGTAGGGAGGGAGACCCAGTACTTC
CASRQRVGRETQYF
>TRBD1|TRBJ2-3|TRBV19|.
TGTGCCAGTAGTATAGGACAGGGGGCCTCAGATACGCAGTATTTT
CASSIGQGASDTQYF
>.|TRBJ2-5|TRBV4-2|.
TGTGCCAGCAGCCAAGGAGGGGGGGAGACCCAGTACTTC
CASSQGGGETQYF
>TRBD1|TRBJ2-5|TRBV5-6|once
TGTGCCAGCAGCTGGGGGGACAGGGGGCAGGAGACCCAGTACTTC
CASSWGDRGQETQYF
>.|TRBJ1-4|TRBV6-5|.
TGTGCCAGCAGTCAAAACTGGTCGAATGAAAAACTGTTTTTT
CASSQNWSNEKLFF
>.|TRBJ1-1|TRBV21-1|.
TGTGCCAGCAGCAAAGTAAGGGGGGCACTGAACACTGAAGCTTTCTTT
CASSKVRGALNTEAFF
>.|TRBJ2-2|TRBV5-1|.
TGCGCCAGCAGCGTCTCCTCCGCGAACACCGGGGAGCTGTTTTTT
CASSVSSANTGELFF
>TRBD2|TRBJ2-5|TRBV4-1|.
TGCGCCAGCAGCCACCCTCCGGGACTAGCGTCGCAAGAGACCCAGTACTTC
CASSHPPGLASQETQYF
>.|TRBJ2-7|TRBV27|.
TGTGCCAGCAGTTTTCGAAGGGACACGAGCTCCTACGAGCAGTACTTC
CASSFRRDTSSYEQYF
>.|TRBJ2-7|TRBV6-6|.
TGTGCCAGCAGTCCGCCAGGGACCAACTACGAGCAGTACTTC
CASSPPGTNYEQYF
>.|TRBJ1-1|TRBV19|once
TGTGCCAGTAGCGAGGGGGTGAGGACTGAAGCTTTCTTT
CASSEGVRTEAFF
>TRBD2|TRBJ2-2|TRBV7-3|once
TGTGCCAGCGCGTTATCCGGGACTAGCGGGTACACCGGGGAGCTGTTTTTT
CASALSGTSGYTGELFF
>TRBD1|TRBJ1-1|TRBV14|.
TGTGCCAGCAGCCGATCCGACAGGGGTAGGAACACTGAAGCTTTCTTT
CASSRSDRGRNTEAFF
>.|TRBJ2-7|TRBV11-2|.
TGTGCCAGCAGCTTAGCGGGCAGGGCCCACGAGCAGTACTTC
CASSLAGRAHEQYF
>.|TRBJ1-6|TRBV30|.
TGTGCCTGGAGTGTGGGCAAGTTCCCGGGATCATCTCACTCCTATAATTCACCCCTCCACTTT
CAWSVGKFPGSSHSYNSPLHF
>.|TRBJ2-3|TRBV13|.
TGTGCCAGCACCATCGGCGGGGCCGATACGCAGTATTTT
CASTIGGADTQYF
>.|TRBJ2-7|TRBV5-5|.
TGTGCCAGCAGCTTGAGGGAAAGCTCCTACGAGCAGTACTTC
CASSLRESSYEQYF
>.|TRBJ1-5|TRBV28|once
TGTGCCAGCAGCCTAAGTGGGAGCAATCAGCCCCAGCATTTT
CASSLSGSNQPQHF
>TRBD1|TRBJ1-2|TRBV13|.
TGTGCCAGCAGCCTAACTCTCGACAGGGCCACTAACTATGGCTACACCTTC
CASSLTLDRATNYGYTF
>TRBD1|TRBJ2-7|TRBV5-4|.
TGTGCCAGCAGCTCACTACGGGACAGGGTATACGAGCAGTACTTC
CASSSLRDRVYEQYF
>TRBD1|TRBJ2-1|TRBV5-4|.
TGTGCCAGCACTCTCCGGGACAGGGAATTCAATGAGCAGTTCTTC
CASTLRDREFNEQFF
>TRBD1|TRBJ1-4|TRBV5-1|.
TGCGCCAGCAGCTTCGACAGGGCACGCGAAAAACTGTTTTTT
CASSFDRAREKLFF
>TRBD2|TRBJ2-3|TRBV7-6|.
TGTGCCAGCAGCCCAGTAGTGGGACTAGCGGGGGCCATAACAGATACGCAGTATTTT
CASSPVVGLAGAITDTQYF
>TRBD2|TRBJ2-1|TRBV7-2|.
TGTGCCAGCAGCTCCCCGGGACTAGCGCGGAATGAGCAGTTCTTC
CASSSPGLARNEQFF
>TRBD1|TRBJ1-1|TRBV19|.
TGTGCCAGTAGGCCCGGGACAGGGACCCCTGAAGCTTTCTTT
CASRPGTGTPEAFF
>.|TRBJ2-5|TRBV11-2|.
TGTGCCAGCAGCTCGGGACTTATCCCGGGAGAGACCCAGTACTTC
CASSSGLIPGETQYF
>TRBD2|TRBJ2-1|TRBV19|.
TGTGCCAGTAGTATTGATGGGACTAGCGGGGGAGGCCCGTTCTTC
CASSIDGTSGGGPFF
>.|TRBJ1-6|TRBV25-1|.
TGTGCCAGCAGTGAACTGGGAGGCGGCTCACCCCTCCACTTT
CASSELGGGSPLHF
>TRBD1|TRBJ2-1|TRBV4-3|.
TGCGCCAGCAGCCAGGGACAGCCCTGGGATGAGCAGTTCTTC
CASSQGQPWDEQFF
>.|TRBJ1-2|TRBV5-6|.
TGTGCCAGCAGCGGGGGGGACGGCTATGGCTACACCTTC
CASSGGDGYGYTF
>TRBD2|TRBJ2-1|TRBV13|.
TGTGCCAGCAGAAAGGGAGCTAGCGGGGGGGCTGATGAGCAGTTCTTC
CASRKGASGGADEQFF
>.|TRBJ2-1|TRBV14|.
TGTGCCAGCAGCCCCCAACGTTCCTCCTACAATGAGCAGTTCTTC
CASSPQRSSYNEQFF